This T cell receptor beta chain was recorded in a study of OX40 agonist ivuxolimab in advanced cancers. Study at large: Three patients responded partially, comprising one with hepatocellular carcinoma and two with cutaneous melanoma. Broader study findings: With doses of 0.1 to 3.0 mg/kg, CD4+ and CD8+ blood T cells had undergone clonal expansion by week 6. CD4+ T cells averaged fewer expanded clones than CD8+ T cells.

Libraries were prepared by immunoSEQ multiplex PCR; TCRdb keeps only in-frame clonotypes and omits some of them. This table holds some 150,000 clones, 85% to 95% found once. With regard to this clone: What it binds is unknown.

There are 16 residues in the CDR3. Deletions cut 5 bases from V and 7 bases from J, with 23 bases between. CDR1 is SGHTA, CDR2 FQGTGA, per germline. Here the sequenced sample was CD4+ or CD8+ T cells sorted from blood, taken in a trial of the OX40 agonist ivuxolimab. This sequence originates from an adult with an advanced solid tumor such as melanoma, head and neck, liver or kidney cancer. The rearrangement joins TRBV7-3 to TRBJ1-2; D perhaps matches TRBD1 (6 bases). Here the CDR3 reads CASSPGGKQGIFGYTF. CDR3 DNA sequence: TGTGCCAGCAGCCCGGGCGGAAAACAGGGTATTTTTGGCTACACCTTC.